This passage covers 3 T cell receptor beta chains from one sample sequenced in a study of T-cell reconstitution after alpha-beta-depleted transplantation in children. This sample's TCRbeta library carried unique molecular identifier barcodes. MiXCR, run by TCRdb on the PCR reads, gives a single entry per CDR3 protein. Of about 460,000 distinct CDR3 sequences listed, under 15% were seen once; the top ten hold about 5.4%. Specimen: PBMCs from the stem cell graft donor, collected from the stem cell graft. The receptors derive from a human donor who donated a stem cell graft to a child with combined immunodeficiency.

The chain employs TRBV28 and TRBJ1-6; possibly TRBD1 for D (5 bases). The CDR3 loop spans 17 amino acids. With 6 bases removed from V and 9 bases from J, the gap between germline ends came to 24 bases. Germline values: CDR1 MDHEN, CDR2 SYDVKM. Here the CDR3 DNA reads TGTGCCAGCAGCCGAGGCGGGGGACCGGGACTGGGTTCACCCCTCCACTTT. Translated: CASSRGGGPGLGSPLHF.

This clonotype was counted a few times. The chain has TRBV19 and TRBJ2-5; TRBD1 is a possible D gene (6 bases). Deletions cut 5 bases from V and 5 bases from J, with 21 bases between. Per germline, CDR1 LNHDA and CDR2 SQIVND (reference sequence). The CDR3 sequence is 16 residues long. The CDR3 coding sequence is TGTGCCAGTAGTTTCCTTGGGACACAACTTGGGGAGACCCAGTACTTC. Amino acid sequence: CASSFLGTQLGETQYF.

The CDR3 here is CASSQDWERETQYF. CDR3 DNA sequence: TGCGCCAGCAGCCAAGACTGGGAGCGGGAGACCCAGTACTTC. The chain carries TRBV4-3 and TRBJ2-5; D might be TRBD2 (5 bases). Trimming took 0 bases from V and 5 from J, leaving 10 bases between them. Germline V gene sequence: CDR1 LGHNA, CDR2 YSLEER. This CDR3 region has 14 residues.